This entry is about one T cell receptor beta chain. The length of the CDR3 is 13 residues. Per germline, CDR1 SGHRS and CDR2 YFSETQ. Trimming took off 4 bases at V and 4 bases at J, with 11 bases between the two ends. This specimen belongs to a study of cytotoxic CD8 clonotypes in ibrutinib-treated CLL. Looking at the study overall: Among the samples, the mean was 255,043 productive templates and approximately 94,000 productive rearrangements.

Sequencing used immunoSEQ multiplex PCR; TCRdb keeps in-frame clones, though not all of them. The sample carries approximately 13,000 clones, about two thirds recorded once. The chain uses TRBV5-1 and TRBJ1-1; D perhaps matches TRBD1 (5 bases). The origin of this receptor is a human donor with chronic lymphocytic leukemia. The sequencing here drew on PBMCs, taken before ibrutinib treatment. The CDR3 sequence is CASSPRDPTEAFF. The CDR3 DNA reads TGCGCCAGCAGCCCCAGGGATCCCACTGAAGCTTTCTTT.